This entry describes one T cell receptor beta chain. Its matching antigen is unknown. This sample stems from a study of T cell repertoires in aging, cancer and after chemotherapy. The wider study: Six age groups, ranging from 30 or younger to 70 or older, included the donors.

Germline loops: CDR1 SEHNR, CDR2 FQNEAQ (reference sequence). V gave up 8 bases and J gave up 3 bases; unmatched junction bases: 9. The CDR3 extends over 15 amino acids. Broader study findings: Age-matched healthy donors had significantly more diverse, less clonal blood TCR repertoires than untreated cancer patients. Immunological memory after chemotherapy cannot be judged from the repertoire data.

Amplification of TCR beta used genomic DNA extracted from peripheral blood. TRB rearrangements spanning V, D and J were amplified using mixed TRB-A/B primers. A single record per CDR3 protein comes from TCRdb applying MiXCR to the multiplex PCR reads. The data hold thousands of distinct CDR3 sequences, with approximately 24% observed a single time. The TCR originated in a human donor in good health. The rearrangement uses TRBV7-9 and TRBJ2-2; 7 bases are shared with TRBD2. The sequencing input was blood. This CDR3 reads CASVGGTGDTGELFF. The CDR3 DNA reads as TGTGCCAGCGTCGGGGGGACTGGGGACACCGGGGAGCTGTTTTTT.